These 15 T cell receptor beta chains originate from one sample sequenced in a study of PD-1 blockade in classical Hodgkin lymphoma. Sequencing used immunoSEQ multiplex PCR; TCRdb keeps in-frame clones, though not all of them. The profile shows fewer than 35,000 clones, around 89% of them singletons. The time point here: newly diagnosed, previously untreated cHL patient sample. CD4+ T cells were purified from thawed PBMCs by negative selection. Specimen: CD4+ T cells from blood. The source is a human donor with classical Hodgkin lymphoma.

DNA of the CDR3: TGTGCCAGCAGCTTAGATGGGGTCGTAGGCGAGCAGTACTTC. Protein product: CASSLDGVVGEQYF. The genes are TRBV7-6 and TRBJ2-7; D unresolved. The CDR3 runs 14 residues. Trimming pared 1 base from V and 6 bases from J, leaving 13 bases between. Germline V gives CDR1 SGHVS, CDR2 FNYEAQ.

V and J are TRBV11-2 and TRBJ2-7; D is undetermined. Looked up from germline, CDR1 is SGHAT and CDR2 is FQNNGV. V shed 1 base and J shed 0 bases, with 7 bases lying between them. The CDR3 consists of 14 residues. CDR3: CASSLALSSYEQYF. The CDR3 region has the DNA TGTGCCAGCAGCTTAGCGTTGAGCTCCTACGAGCAGTACTTC.

On this clone itself: Germline and junction disagree at one end, which may indicate a read error. This chain joins TRBV2 and TRBJ2-7; D unclear. Germline V gives CDR1 SNHLY, CDR2 FYNNEI. This CDR3 region has 13 residues. CDR3 loop: CASSEAVSYEQYF. As DNA, the CDR3 is TGTGCCAGCAGCGAAGCCGTAAGCTACGAGCAGTACTTC.

The chain joins TRBV18 to TRBJ1-6; 10 bases fit TRBD1. Trimming at V came to 4 bases and at J to 8 bases, leaving 5 bases not matched to a gene. The CDR3 extends over 15 amino acids. Germline V gene lookup returns CDR1 KGHSH and CDR2 LQKENI. CDR3 region: CASSLGTGEYSPLHF. The CDR3 DNA is TGTGCCAGCTCACTCGGGACAGGGGAGTATTCACCCCTCCACTTT.

The J gene is TRBJ2-3, the V gene TRBV15, with D hard to call. Germline V gene data show CDR1 as LNHNV and CDR2 as YYDKDF (reference sequence). Trimming cost V 1 base and J 4 bases, with 9 bases left between them. The CDR3 totals 14 residues. CDR3 region: CATSRAAVADTQYF. The CDR3 coding sequence is TGTGCCACCAGCAGAGCGGCCGTTGCAGATACGCAGTATTTT.

V and J are TRBV28 and TRBJ1-1, with D possibly TRBD1 on 5 matching bases. This CDR3 contains 14 residues. V was cut by 2 bases and J by 1 base, with 8 bases left in between. CDR1 and CDR2 (germline): MDHEN, SYDVKM. CDR3: CASSLGGGNTEAFF. Written as DNA, the CDR3 is TGTGCCAGCAGTTTAGGTGGGGGGAACACTGAAGCTTTCTTT.

The gene calls are TRBV2 and TRBJ2-1; TRBD2 agrees at 7 bases. J was trimmed by 2 bases and V by 4 bases; bases with no gene match: 5. Germline V gene data show CDR1 as SNHLY and CDR2 as FYNNEI. The CDR3 contains 15 residues. The CDR3 sequence: CASSVRLAAYNEQFF. CDR3 sequence (DNA): TGTGCCAGCAGTGTGAGACTAGCCGCCTACAATGAGCAGTTCTTC.

V gene TRBV5-1 combines with J gene TRBJ1-4; D is undetermined. This CDR3 comprises 14 residues. Germline CDR1 SGHRS, CDR2 YFSETQ. Trimming shortened V by 6 bases and J by 5 bases, and 14 bases separated the two germline ends. DNA for the CDR3: TGCGCCAGCACCCCACAGTCCTCCAATGAAAAACTGTTTTTT. It is translated as CASTPQSSNEKLFF.

The chain employs TRBV4-2 and TRBJ2-1; 8 bases map to TRBD2. V shed 0 bases, J shed 2 bases, and the junction held 6 bases outside the gene matches. This CDR3 contains 17 residues. Germline CDR1 is LGHNA and CDR2 is YNFKEQ. Here the CDR3 DNA reads TGTGCCAGCAGCCAAGAGATAGCGGGGATACCCTACAATGAGCAGTTCTTC. Protein product: CASSQEIAGIPYNEQFF.

This clone has just one count. V and J are TRBV6-1 and TRBJ2-7; D not certain. Trimming stripped 6 bases from V and 3 bases from J, with 6 bases between. The CDR3 runs to 11 residues. Germline lookup yields CDR1 MNHNS and CDR2 SASEGT. The DNA for the CDR3 is TGTGCCAGCAGCTCCCTCTACGAGCAGTACTTC. Translation: CASSSLYEQYF.

The V gene is TRBV5-6, the J gene TRBJ1-1; the match to TRBD1 covers 7 bases. The germline V gene encodes CDR1 SGHDT and CDR2 YYEEEE. The CDR3 extends over 14 amino acids. Unmatched junction bases numbered 2, after V lost 0 bases and J lost 3 bases. DNA for the CDR3: TGTGCCAGCAGCTTGGTGCAGGGGGACACTGAAGCTTTCTTT. It is translated as CASSLVQGDTEAFF.

This chain links TRBV5-1 with TRBJ1-1; D remains ambiguous. Germline V gene sequence: CDR1 SGHRS, CDR2 YFSETQ. The V gene lost 3 bases and the J gene lost 1 base, with 7 bases spanning the gap. The CDR3 is made up of 13 amino acids. CDR3 nucleotide sequence: TGCGCCAGCAGCTCCGTTCAGAACACTGAAGCTTTCTTT. Translation gives CASSSVQNTEAFF.

The V gene is TRBV5-4, the J gene TRBJ1-2; perhaps TRBD1 as D (6 bases). Per the germline V gene, CDR1 is SGHNT and CDR2 is YYREEE (reference sequence). Between the trimmed V and J ends, which lost 0 bases and 4 bases, there was a span of 10 bases. The CDR3 extends over 14 amino acids. CDR3 residues: CASSLGGQTYGYTF. DNA for the CDR3: TGTGCCAGCAGCTTGGGGGGGCAAACCTATGGCTACACCTTC.

The chain employs TRBV25-1 and TRBJ2-1; 7 positions match TRBD1. J lost 4 bases, V lost 5 bases, and 5 bases had no gene match. Per the germline V gene, CDR1 is MGHDK and CDR2 is SYGVNS. CDR3 length: 14 residues. CDR3 bases: TGTGCCAGCAGTAGGCACAGGGGATACAATGAGCAGTTCTTC. It encodes CASSRHRGYNEQFF.

The V call is TRBV5-1, the J call TRBJ1-1; possibly TRBD1 for D (5 bases). This CDR3 spans 15 amino acids. The V end lost 0 bases, the J end lost 3 bases, and 12 bases lay between the germline ends. Germline CDR1 is SGHRS and CDR2 is YFSETQ. The CDR3 region is CASSLEGRGDTEAFF. CDR3 DNA: TGCGCCAGCAGCTTGGAGGGACGGGGGGACACTGAAGCTTTCTTT.